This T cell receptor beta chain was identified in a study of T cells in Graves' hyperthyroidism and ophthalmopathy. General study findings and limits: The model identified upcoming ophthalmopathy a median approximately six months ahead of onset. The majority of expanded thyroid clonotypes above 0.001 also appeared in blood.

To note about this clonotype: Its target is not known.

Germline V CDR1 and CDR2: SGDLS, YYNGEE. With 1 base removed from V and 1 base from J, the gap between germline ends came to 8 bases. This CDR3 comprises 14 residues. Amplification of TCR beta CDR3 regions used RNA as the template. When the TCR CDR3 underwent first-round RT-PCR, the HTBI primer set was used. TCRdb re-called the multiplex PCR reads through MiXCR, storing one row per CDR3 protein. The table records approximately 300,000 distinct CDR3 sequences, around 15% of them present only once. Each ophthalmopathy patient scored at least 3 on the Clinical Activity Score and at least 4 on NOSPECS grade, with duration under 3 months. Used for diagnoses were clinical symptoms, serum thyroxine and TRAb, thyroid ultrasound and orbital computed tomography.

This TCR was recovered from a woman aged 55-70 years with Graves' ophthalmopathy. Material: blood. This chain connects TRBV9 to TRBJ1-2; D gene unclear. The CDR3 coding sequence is TGTGCCAGCAGCGTATCCCCGGATAACTATGGCTACACCTTC. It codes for CASSVSPDNYGYTF.